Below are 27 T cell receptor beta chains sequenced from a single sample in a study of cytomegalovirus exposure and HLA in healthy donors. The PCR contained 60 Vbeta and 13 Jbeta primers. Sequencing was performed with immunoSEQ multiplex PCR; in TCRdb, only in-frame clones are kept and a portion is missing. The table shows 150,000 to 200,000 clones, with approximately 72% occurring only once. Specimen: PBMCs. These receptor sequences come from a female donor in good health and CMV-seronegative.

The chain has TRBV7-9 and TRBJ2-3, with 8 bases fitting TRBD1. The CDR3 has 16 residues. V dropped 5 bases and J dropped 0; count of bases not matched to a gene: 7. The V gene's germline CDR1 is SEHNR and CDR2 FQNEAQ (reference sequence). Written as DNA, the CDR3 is TGTGCCAGCAGCGAATGGACAGGGATAAGCACAGATACGCAGTATTTT. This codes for CASSEWTGISTDTQYF.

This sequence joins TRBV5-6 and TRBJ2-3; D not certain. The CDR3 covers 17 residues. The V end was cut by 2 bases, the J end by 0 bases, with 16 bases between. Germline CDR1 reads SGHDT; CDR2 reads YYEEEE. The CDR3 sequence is CASSFSYRSTSTDTQYF. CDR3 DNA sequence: TGTGCCAGCAGCTTCTCGTATAGATCGACTAGCACAGATACGCAGTATTTT.

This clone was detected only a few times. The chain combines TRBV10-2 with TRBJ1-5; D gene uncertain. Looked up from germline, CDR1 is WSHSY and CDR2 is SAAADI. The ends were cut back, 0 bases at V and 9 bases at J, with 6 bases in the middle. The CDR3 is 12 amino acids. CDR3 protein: CASSESGSPQHF. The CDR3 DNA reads TGCGCCAGCAGTGAGTCGGGCTCGCCCCAGCATTTT.

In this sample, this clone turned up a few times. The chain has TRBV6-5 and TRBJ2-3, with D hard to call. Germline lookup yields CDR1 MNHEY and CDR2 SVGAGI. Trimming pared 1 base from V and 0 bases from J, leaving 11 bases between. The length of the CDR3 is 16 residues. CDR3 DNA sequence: TGTGCCAGCAGTTACTACAGTCCGGCTAGCACAGATACGCAGTATTTT. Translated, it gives CASSYYSPASTDTQYF.

The CDR3 protein is CASSQEGQGRDGYTF. CDR3 DNA: TGTGCCAGCAGCCAAGAAGGACAGGGTAGAGATGGCTACACCTTC. The rearrangement joins TRBV4-2 to TRBJ1-2, with TRBD1 identical over 8 bases. Trimming cost V 0 bases and J 6 bases; bases outside gene matches: 6. The CDR3 loop spans 15 amino acids. Per germline, CDR1 LGHNA and CDR2 YNFKEQ.

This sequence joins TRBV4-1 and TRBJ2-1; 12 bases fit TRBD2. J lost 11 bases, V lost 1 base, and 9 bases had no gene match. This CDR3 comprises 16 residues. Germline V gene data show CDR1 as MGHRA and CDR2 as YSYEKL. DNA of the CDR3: TGCGCCAGCAGCCAAGCTCCAGTTACTAGCGGGGGGAAGCAGTTCTTC. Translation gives CASSQAPVTSGGKQFF.

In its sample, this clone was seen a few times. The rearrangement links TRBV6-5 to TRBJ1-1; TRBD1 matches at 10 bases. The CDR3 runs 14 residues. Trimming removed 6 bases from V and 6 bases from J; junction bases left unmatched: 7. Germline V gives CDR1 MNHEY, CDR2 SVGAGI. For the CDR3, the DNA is TGTGCCAGCAGCTCCGTCGGGACAGGGGCTGAAGCTTTCTTT. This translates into CASSSVGTGAEAFF.

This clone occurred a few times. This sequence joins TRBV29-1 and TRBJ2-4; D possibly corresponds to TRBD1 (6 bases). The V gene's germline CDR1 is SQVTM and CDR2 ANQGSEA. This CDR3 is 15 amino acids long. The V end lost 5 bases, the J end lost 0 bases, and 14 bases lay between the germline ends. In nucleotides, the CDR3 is TGCAGCGTTAATGGGGGCGACCTAGCCAAAAACATTCAGTACTTC. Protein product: CSVNGGDLAKNIQYF.

The CDR3 sequence: CASRKASAGGTDTQYF. In nucleotides, the CDR3 is TGCGCCAGCAGAAAGGCGTCAGCGGGAGGAACAGATACGCAGTATTTT. The gene calls are TRBV5-1 and TRBJ2-3; 9 bases are shared with TRBD2. Looked up from germline, CDR1 is SGHRS and CDR2 is YFSETQ. Losses at the gene ends were 5 bases for V and 3 bases for J; bases not matched to a gene: 10. The CDR3 sequence is 16 residues long. Supplemented by reference TRBV5-1 and TRBJ2-3, the full variable domain reads KAGVTQTPRYLIKTRGQQVTLSCSPISGHRSVSWYQQTPGQGLQFLFEYFSETQRNKGNFPGRFSGRQFSNSRSEMNVSTLELGDSALYLCASRKASAGGTDTQYFGPGTRLTVL.

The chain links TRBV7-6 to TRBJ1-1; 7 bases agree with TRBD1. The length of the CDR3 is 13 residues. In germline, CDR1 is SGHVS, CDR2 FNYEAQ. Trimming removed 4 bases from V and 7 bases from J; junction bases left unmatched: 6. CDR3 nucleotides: TGTGCCAGCAGCTCGACAGGGTATGATGAAGCTTTCTTT. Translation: CASSSTGYDEAFF.

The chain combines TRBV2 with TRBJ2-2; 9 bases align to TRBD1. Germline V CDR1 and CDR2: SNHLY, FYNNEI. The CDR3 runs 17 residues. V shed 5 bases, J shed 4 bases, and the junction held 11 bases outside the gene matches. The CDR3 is CASSRTNRGRVTGELFF. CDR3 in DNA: TGTGCCAGCAGTCGGACTAACAGGGGGCGCGTCACCGGGGAGCTGTTTTTT.

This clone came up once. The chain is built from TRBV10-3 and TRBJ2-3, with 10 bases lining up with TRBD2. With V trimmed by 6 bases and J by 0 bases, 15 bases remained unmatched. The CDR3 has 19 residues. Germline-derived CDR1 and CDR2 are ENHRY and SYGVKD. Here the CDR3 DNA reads TGTGCCATCAGGGCTTGGCGGAGCGGGAGGGCCCAGAGCACAGATACGCAGTATTTT. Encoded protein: CAIRAWRSGRAQSTDTQYF.

The CDR3 sequence: CASSLEGDPQFSGDYYNEQFF. The CDR3 DNA follows: TGTGCCAGCAGCTTAGAGGGGGACCCTCAATTCAGCGGGGATTACTACAATGAGCAGTTCTTC. The chain links TRBV7-8 to TRBJ2-1; perhaps TRBD2 as D (7 bases). The CDR3 runs 21 residues. Germline values: CDR1 SGHVS, CDR2 FQNEAQ. V was shortened by 1 base and J by 3 bases, with 28 bases between the two germline ends.

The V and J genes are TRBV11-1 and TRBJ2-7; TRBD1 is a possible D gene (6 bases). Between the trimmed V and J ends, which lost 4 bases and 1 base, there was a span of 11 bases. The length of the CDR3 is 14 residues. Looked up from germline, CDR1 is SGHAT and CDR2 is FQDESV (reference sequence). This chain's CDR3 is CASSSAQGSYEQYF. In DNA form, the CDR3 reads TGTGCCAGCAGCTCCGCGCAGGGGTCCTACGAGCAGTACTTC.

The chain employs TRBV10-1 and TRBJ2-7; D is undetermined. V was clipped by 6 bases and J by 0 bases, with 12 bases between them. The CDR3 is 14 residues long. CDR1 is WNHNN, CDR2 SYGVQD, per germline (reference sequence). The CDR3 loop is CASSSWAASYEQYF. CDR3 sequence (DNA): TGCGCCAGCAGCTCATGGGCAGCCTCCTACGAGCAGTACTTC.

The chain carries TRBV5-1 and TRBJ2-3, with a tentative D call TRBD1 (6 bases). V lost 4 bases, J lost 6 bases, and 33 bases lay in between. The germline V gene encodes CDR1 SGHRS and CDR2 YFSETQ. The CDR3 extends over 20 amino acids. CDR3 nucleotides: TGCGCCAGCAGCAATCTCTTATCACTCTTTGCCGGGACACCAGGGGATACGCAGTATTTT. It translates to CASSNLLSLFAGTPGDTQYF. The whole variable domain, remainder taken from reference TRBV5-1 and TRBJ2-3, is KAGVTQTPRYLIKTRGQQVTLSCSPISGHRSVSWYQQTPGQGLQFLFEYFSETQRNKGNFPGRFSGRQFSNSRSEMNVSTLELGDSALYLCASSNLLSLFAGTPGDTQYFGPGTRLTVL.

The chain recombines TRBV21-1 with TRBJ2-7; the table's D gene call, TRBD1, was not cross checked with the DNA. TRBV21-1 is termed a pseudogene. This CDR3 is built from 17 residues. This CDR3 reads CASSKKMAVVPCYEQYF. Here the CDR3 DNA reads TGTGCCAGCAGCAAAAAGATGGCCGTCGTCCCCTGTTACGAGCAGTACTTC.

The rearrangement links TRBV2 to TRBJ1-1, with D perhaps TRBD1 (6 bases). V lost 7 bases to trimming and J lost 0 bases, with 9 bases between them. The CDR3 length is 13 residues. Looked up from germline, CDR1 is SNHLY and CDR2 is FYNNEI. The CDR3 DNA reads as TGTGCCAGCACCCGGGACATGAACACTGAAGCTTTCTTT. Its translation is CASTRDMNTEAFF. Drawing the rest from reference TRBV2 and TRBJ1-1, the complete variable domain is EPEVTQTPSHQVTQMGQEVILRCVPISNHLYFYWYRQILGQKVEFLVSFYNNEISEKSEIFDDQFSVERPDGSNFTLKIRSTKLEDSAMYFCASTRDMNTEAFFGQGTRLTVV.

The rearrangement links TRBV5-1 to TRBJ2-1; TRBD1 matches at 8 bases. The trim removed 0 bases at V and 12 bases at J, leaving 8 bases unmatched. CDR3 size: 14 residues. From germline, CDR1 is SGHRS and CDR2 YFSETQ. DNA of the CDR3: TGCGCCAGCAGCTTGGACCCCACAGGGGGAGGGCAGTTCTTC. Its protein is CASSLDPTGGGQFF.

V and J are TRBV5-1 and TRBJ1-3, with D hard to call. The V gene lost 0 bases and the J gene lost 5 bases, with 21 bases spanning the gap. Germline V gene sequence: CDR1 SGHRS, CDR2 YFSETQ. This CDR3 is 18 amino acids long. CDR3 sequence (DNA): TGCGCCAGCAGCTTGGATCTGTCATCCGGGAACGGGAGAAACACCATATATTTT. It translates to CASSLDLSSGNGRNTIYF. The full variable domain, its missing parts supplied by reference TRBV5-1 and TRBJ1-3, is KAGVTQTPRYLIKTRGQQVTLSCSPISGHRSVSWYQQTPGQGLQFLFEYFSETQRNKGNFPGRFSGRQFSNSRSEMNVSTLELGDSALYLCASSLDLSSGNGRNTIYFGEGSWLTVV.

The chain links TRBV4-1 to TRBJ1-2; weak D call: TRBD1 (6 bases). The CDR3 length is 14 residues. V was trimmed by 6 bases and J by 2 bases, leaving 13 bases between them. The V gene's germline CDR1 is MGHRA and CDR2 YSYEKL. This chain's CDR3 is CASSPGEINYGYTF. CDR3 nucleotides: TGCGCCAGCAGTCCAGGGGAAATCAACTATGGCTACACCTTC.

The CDR3 DNA is TGTGCCAGTAGTATCGACAGGGCCCCTCTTGGAAACACCATATATTTT. It codes for CASSIDRAPLGNTIYF. The V and J genes are TRBV19 and TRBJ1-3, with TRBD1 identical over 7 bases. The CDR3 sequence is 16 residues long. The germline gives CDR1 LNHDA, CDR2 SQIVND (reference sequence). J was trimmed by 3 bases and V by 3 bases; bases with no gene match: 8. The full variable domain, its missing parts supplied by reference TRBV19 and TRBJ1-3, is DGGITQSPKYLFRKEGQNVTLSCEQNLNHDAMYWYRQDPGQGLRLIYYSQIVNDFQKGDIAEGYSVSREKKESFPLTVTSAQKNPTAFYLCASSIDRAPLGNTIYFGEGSWLTVV.

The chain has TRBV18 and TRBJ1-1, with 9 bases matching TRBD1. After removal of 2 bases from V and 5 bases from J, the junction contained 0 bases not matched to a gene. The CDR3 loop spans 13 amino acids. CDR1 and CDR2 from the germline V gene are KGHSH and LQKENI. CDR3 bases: TGTGCCAGCTCACCAGGACAGGGGACTGAAGCTTTCTTT. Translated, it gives CASSPGQGTEAFF.

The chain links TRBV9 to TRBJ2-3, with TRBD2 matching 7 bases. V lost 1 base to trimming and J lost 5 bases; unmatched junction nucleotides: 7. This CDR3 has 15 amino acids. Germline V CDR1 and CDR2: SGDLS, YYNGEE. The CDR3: CASSVSSGKGDTQYF. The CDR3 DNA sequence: TGTGCCAGCAGCGTATCAAGCGGGAAAGGAGATACGCAGTATTTT. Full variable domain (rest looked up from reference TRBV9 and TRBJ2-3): DSGVTQTPKHLITATGQRVTLRCSPRSGDLSVYWYQQSLDQGLQFLIQYYNGEERAKGNILERFSAQQFPDLHSELNLSSLELGDSALYFCASSVSSGKGDTQYFGPGTRLTVL.

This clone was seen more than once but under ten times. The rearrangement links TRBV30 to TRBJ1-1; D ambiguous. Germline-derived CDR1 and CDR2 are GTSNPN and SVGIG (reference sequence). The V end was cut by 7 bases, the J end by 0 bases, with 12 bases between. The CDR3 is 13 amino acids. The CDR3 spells CASTENLNTEAFF. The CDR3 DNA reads TGTGCCTCCACGGAGAACTTGAACACTGAAGCTTTCTTT.

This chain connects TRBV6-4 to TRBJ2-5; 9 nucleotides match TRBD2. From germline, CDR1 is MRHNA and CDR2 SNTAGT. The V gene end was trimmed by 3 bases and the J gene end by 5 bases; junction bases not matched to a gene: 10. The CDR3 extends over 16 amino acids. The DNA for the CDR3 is TGTGCCAGCAGTGATGAGCGGGAGGCCACTGGGGAGACCCAGTACTTC. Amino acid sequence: CASSDEREATGETQYF.

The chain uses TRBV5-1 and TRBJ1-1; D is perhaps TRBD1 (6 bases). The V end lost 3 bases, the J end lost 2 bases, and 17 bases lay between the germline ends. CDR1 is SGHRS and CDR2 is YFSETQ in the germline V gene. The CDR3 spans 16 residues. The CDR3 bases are TGCGCCAGCAGCTGGGGGGGGCAGGGCCTAAACACTGAAGCTTTCTTT. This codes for CASSWGGQGLNTEAFF.